This T cell receptor (beta chain) emerged from a study of blood T cells in healthy people across ages. This clonotype was recorded at least ten times. The germline V gene encodes CDR1 MNHEY and CDR2 SVGAGI. CDR3 length: 15 residues. J lost 3 bases, V lost 6 bases, and 7 bases had no gene match. Sample-barcoded 5' priming and a J-beta primer mix drove a second PCR of roughly 6 to 12 cycles. TCRdb itself ran the 5' RACE reads through MiXCR, one entry per CDR3 protein. The sample lists about 840,000 distinct CDR3 sequences, about 28% occurring once. These records were also assigned to another study, of T cells of mothers and their children. That investigation notes: A few healthy Caucasian mothers served as donors, and their six children did as well. Persistent microchimeric T cell clones were not found at ~100 per million sensitivity.

The chain is built from TRBV6-5 and TRBJ2-7; 11 bases are shared with TRBD1. The sample consisted of blood. The TCR originated in a woman aged 40 to 55 in good health. The CDR3 is CASSPGTGGNYEQYF. In nucleotides, the CDR3 is TGTGCCAGCAGCCCCGGGACAGGGGGGAACTACGAGCAGTACTTC.